These T cell receptor beta chains were read from a single sample in a study of control samples from healthy donors and cancer patients. Clones were read by immunoSEQ multiplex PCR, and TCRdb kept only the in-frame ones, dropping some. Counted here are 150,000 to 200,000 clones, roughly 92% occurring once; the ten biggest clones make up roughly 1.3%. The specimen was blood. These receptors originate from a man aged 25-45 years in good health. Each CDR3 is given without its conserved first and last residue. A D gene is named only where the DNA matches it firmly.

>TRBJ1-1|.|TRBV19
ASHDFGGAF
>TRBJ2-5|.|TRBV5-1
ASSLASEGGETQY
>TRBJ1-4|.|TRBV5-1
ASSLLRATNEKLF
>TRBJ1-1|.|TRBV6-5
ASSYGAGVNTEAF
>TRBJ1-4|.|TRBV4-3
ASSQVGDEKLF
>TRBJ2-1|.|TRBV5-4
ASSSQLVGFFSYNEQF
>TRBJ1-3|.|TRBV9
ASSPYGSGNTIY
>TRBJ2-3|.|TRBV21-1
ASSKELAGDTDTQY
>TRBJ1-6|.|TRBV7-9
ASSLGTYSYNSPLH
>TRBJ1-2|TRBD1|TRBV5-1
ASSPATGGLGGYT
>TRBJ1-5|.|TRBV27
ASKPQGNREQPQH
>TRBJ2-7|.|TRBV2
ASSQDIYEQY
>TRBJ2-3|TRBD2|TRBV6-5
ASSYSPGGTDTQY
>TRBJ1-2|.|TRBV12-3/TRBV12-4
ASGLGIDYGYT
>TRBJ2-5|.|TRBV4-2
ASSPFGGAETQY
>TRBJ1-2|TRBD1|TRBV9
ASSVSDRAHTYYGYT
>TRBJ2-5|TRBD1|TRBV5-1
ASSWGTGGFQETQY
>TRBJ2-2|.|TRBV30
AWSRTARAGELF
>TRBJ2-5|.|TRBV6-5
ASRDWTAQATQY
>TRBJ1-1|.|TRBV7-2
ANRGWTGNTEAF
>TRBJ2-1|.|TRBV2
ASRNGVDEQF
>TRBJ1-1|.|TRBV12-5
ASGLGVSGTEAF
>TRBJ1-3|.|TRBV18
ASSPPAAGDGNTIY
>TRBJ1-4|.|TRBV6-2/TRBV6-3
ASSPPRQNEKLF
>TRBJ2-3|.|TRBV11-2
ASSLVGGSTDTQY
>TRBJ1-5|.|TRBV9
ASSVDGGEWGNQPQH
>TRBJ1-1|TRBD1|TRBV28
ASRYRGYNTEAF
>TRBJ1-5|.|TRBV6-6
ASTRQLPNQPQH
>TRBJ2-1|TRBD2|TRBV25-1
ASSVGGGAYNEQF
>TRBJ2-2|.|TRBV6-5
ASRSGVTGELF
>TRBJ1-5|.|TRBV7-2
ASSFPQANQPQH
>TRBJ2-3|.|TRBV12-5
ASGLGETSTDTQY